One and the same sample provided the 6 T cell receptor beta chains below, sequenced in a study of blood T cell repertoires in COVID-19. Assay: immunoSEQ multiplex PCR; the TCRdb copy retains only in-frame clones and omits some. The table has about 180,000 clones, 80% seen once. Sequencing input: PBMCs or T cells enriched from blood (not recorded which). These receptors were taken from a man between 60 and 75 years old who had been exposed to COVID-19.

This sequence joins TRBV5-6 and TRBJ2-5; D ambiguous. This CDR3 comprises 13 residues. Germline V gene sequence: CDR1 SGHDT, CDR2 YYEEEE. V was clipped by 4 bases and J by 5 bases, with 12 bases between them. CDR3 loop: CASSPQRAETQYF. As DNA, the CDR3 is TGTGCCAGCAGCCCCCAGAGAGCGGAGACCCAGTACTTC.

V and J are TRBV19 and TRBJ1-5; possibly TRBD1 for D (5 bases). Trimming removed 8 bases at V and 2 bases at J, with 13 bases between. This CDR3 contains 14 residues. The germline V gene encodes CDR1 LNHDA and CDR2 SQIVND (reference sequence). The chain's CDR3 is CASVQGNGNQPQHF. The CDR3 DNA follows: TGTGCCAGTGTTCAGGGAAACGGCAATCAGCCCCAGCATTTT.

This chain uses TRBV27 with TRBJ2-3; 11 bases are a match to TRBD2. The CDR3 loop spans 16 amino acids. Germline V gives CDR1 MNHEY, CDR2 SMNVEV (reference sequence). After removal of 4 bases from V and 2 bases from J, the junction contained 5 bases not matched to a gene. DNA of the CDR3: TGTGCCAGCAGTTCCCTACTAGCGGGAGTCACAGATACGCAGTATTTT. Translation gives CASSSLLAGVTDTQYF.

This chain links TRBV29-1 with TRBJ2-7, with D unresolved. Germline V lookup: CDR1 SQVTM, CDR2 ANQGSEA. V lost 7 bases and J lost 3, with 10 bases in between. The CDR3 is 11 amino acids. This chain's CDR3 is CSALQNYEQYF. For the CDR3, the DNA is TGCAGCGCCCTACAGAACTACGAGCAGTACTTC.

The chain employs TRBV15 and TRBJ1-6, with a weak D call TRBD1 (6 bases). The ends were cut back, 6 bases at V and 2 bases at J, with 11 bases in the middle. CDR1 and CDR2 (germline): LNHNV, YYDKDF (reference sequence). The CDR3 runs 15 residues. The CDR3 region has the DNA TGTGCCACCAGATTGGGGGCTACCTATAATTCACCCCTCCACTTT. It specifies CATRLGATYNSPLHF.

CDR3 DNA: TGTGCCAGCAGGTTAGACATGAAGAACCAGCCCCAGCATTTT. It yields the protein CASRLDMKNQPQHF. The chain carries TRBV28 and TRBJ1-5; no reliable D call. The CDR3 covers 14 residues. Germline lookup yields CDR1 MDHEN and CDR2 SYDVKM. Between the trimmed V and J ends, which lost 6 bases and 7 bases, there was a span of 16 bases.